This TCR beta chain was sequenced for a study of OX40 agonist ivuxolimab in advanced cancers. Data came from immunoSEQ multiplex PCR; TCRdb stores just in-frame clones and leaves some out. The repertoire includes approximately 71,000 clones, nearly 85% of them detected once, and under 13% sits in the top ten. Germline V gives CDR1 SGHKS, CDR2 YYEKEE (reference sequence). V was clipped by 4 bases and J by 2 bases, with 9 bases between them. The CDR3 consists of 13 residues. Autoimmune disease history or systemic immunosuppression led to patients being barred. Points from the study as a whole: CD8+ T cells showed, on average, more clonal expansion than CD4+ cells. Dosing at 0.1 to 3.0 mg/kg was accompanied by clonal expansion of CD4+ and CD8+ blood T cells by week 6.

This clone was picked up one time. Its antigen remains unidentified. The V and J genes are TRBV5-5 and TRBJ1-2, with D unresolved. The receptor was isolated from an adult with an advanced solid tumor such as melanoma, head and neck, liver or kidney cancer. The sample in question was CD4+ or CD8+ T cells sorted from blood, obtained in a trial of the OX40 agonist ivuxolimab. CDR3 coding DNA: TGTGCCAGCAGCCCCGAAGAAAACTATGGCTACACCTTC. Its protein is CASSPEENYGYTF.